This TCR beta chain is from a study of shared clonotypes between healthy human individuals. The germline V and J ends were trimmed by 3 bases and 0 bases, with 9 bases remaining between them. The CDR3 totals 14 residues. Germline values: CDR1 SGHKS, CDR2 YYEKEE (reference sequence). In this sample, this clone turned up once. DNA at approximately 200 ng, about 30,000 T cell genomes, went into sorted-subset replicate PCRs. The table came from immunoSEQ multiplex PCR; TCRdb's copy has only in-frame clones and leaves some out. This table holds 2,100,000 or so clones, around 95% found once. This chain connects TRBV5-5 to TRBJ1-1; a weak D match, TRBD1 (5 bases). The sequence was obtained from a man in his late teens or twenties in good health. What was sequenced was naive CD4+ T cells sorted from blood. Subset here: CD45RA+ positively selected. Here the CDR3 reads CASSWGELNTEAFF. CDR3 DNA: TGTGCCAGCAGCTGGGGGGAGCTGAACACTGAAGCTTTCTTT. Full variable domain (remainder filled in from reference TRBV5-5 and TRBJ1-1): DAGVTQSPTHLIKTRGQQVTLRCSPISGHKSVSWYQQVLGQGPQFIFQYYEKEERGRGNFPDRFSARQFPNYSSELNVNALLLGDSALYLCASSWGELNTEAFFGQGTRLTVV.